This T cell receptor (beta chain) derives from a study of a mutant IDH1 vaccine in newly diagnosed glioma. At the level of the study: There were eight vaccinations for patients, given in weeks 1, 3, 5, 7, 11, 15, 19 and 23. In some groups vaccination began 4-6 weeks post-radiotherapy; others received it with temozolomide. Overall study findings and caveats: Of all patients, about 93% showed vaccine-induced immune responses.

Sample time point: week 11, during vaccination. The content of each vaccine dose was 300 ug of mutant IDH1 20-mer peptide, and topical imiquimod accompanied it. Those who donated had recent WHO grade 3 or 4 IDH1-mutant, ATRX-lost astrocytomas. Profiled with immunoSEQ multiplex PCR; TCRdb holds only in-frame clones, not every one. The sample records 110,000 or so clones, about nine tenths being singletons. Turning to this clone: Antigen specificity is unknown.

Trimming took 4 bases from V and 6 from J; bases not matched to a gene: 11. The germline gives CDR1 ENHRY, CDR2 SYGVKD. The CDR3 spans 15 residues. Sequencing used PBMCs, obtained from a glioma patient whose treatment included an IDH1 peptide vaccine. V is TRBV10-3 and J is TRBJ1-1; 7 nucleotides line up with TRBD1. This sequence originates from a woman aged 45-65 years with glioma. DNA of the CDR3: TGTGCCATCAGTGCCCCGACAGGGTTGTTCGCTGAAGCTTTCTTT. Translated, it gives CAISAPTGLFAEAFF.